Shown below are 16 T cell receptor beta chains from a single sample sequenced in a study of T-cell reconstitution after alpha-beta-depleted transplantation in children. Preparation of the TCRbeta library involved a method that used unique molecular identifiers. TCRdb reprocessed the PCR reads with MiXCR, giving one entry per CDR3 protein. This sample carries hundreds of thousands of distinct CDR3 sequences, roughly an eighth of them seen once, and the ten largest clones take about 6%. Specimen: PBMCs from the stem cell graft donor, collected from the stem cell graft. The receptors derive from a human donor who donated a stem cell graft to a child with combined immunodeficiency.

This clonotype has a count of ten or more. This rearrangement joins TRBV12-3 or TRBV12-4 to TRBJ2-1; perhaps TRBD2 as D (5 bases). CDR3 length: 15 amino acids. V was clipped by 3 bases and J by 3 bases, with 12 bases between them. CDR3 loop: CASSFEGKGYNEQFF. DNA for the CDR3: TGTGCCAGCAGTTTCGAGGGTAAGGGCTACAATGAGCAGTTCTTC.

Only a few counts were recorded for this clonotype. The chain combines TRBV5-5 with TRBJ2-7, with a possible D match to TRBD1 (6 bases). Germline CDR1 reads SGHKS; CDR2 reads YYEKEE (reference sequence). The CDR3 sequence is 13 residues long. The V gene lost 3 bases and the J gene lost 5 bases, with 12 bases spanning the gap. CDR3 bases: TGTGCCAGCAGCTCCCTACAGGGTGACGAGCAGTACTTC. Translating gives CASSSLQGDEQYF. Variable domain in full (rest from reference TRBV5-5 and TRBJ2-7): DAGVTQSPTHLIKTRGQQVTLRCSPISGHKSVSWYQQVLGQGPQFIFQYYEKEERGRGNFPDRFSARQFPNYSSELNVNALLLGDSALYLCASSSLQGDEQYFGPGTRLTVT.

This clonotype was picked up many times. This rearrangement joins TRBV4-3 to TRBJ2-1, with D tentatively TRBD1 (7 bases). The CDR3 contains 15 residues. Trimming stripped 1 base from V and 5 bases from J, with 12 bases between. The V gene's germline CDR1 is LGHNA and CDR2 YSLEER. CDR3 DNA: TGCGCCAGCAGCCAAGGGAGGGGGCGCCACAATGAGCAGTTCTTC. Its translation: CASSQGRGRHNEQFF.

The chain carries TRBV10-3 and TRBJ1-5, with unresolved D. Deletions cut 0 bases from V and 4 bases from J, with 7 bases between. This CDR3 contains 14 residues. The germline CDR1 and CDR2 sequences are ENHRY and SYGVKD. This chain's CDR3 is CAISESGGNQPQHF. Here the CDR3 DNA reads TGTGCCATCAGTGAGTCGGGAGGGAATCAGCCCCAGCATTTT.

The chain couples TRBV24-1 to TRBJ2-5; possibly TRBD1 for D (5 bases). CDR3 size: 15 residues. Germline values: CDR1 KGHDR, CDR2 SFDVKD. V dropped 4 bases and J dropped 4 bases, with 15 bases sitting between them. In nucleotides, the CDR3 is TGTGCCACCAGTGACCGCGGACACCTCACAGAGACCCAGTACTTC. Protein product: CATSDRGHLTETQYF.

The J gene is TRBJ1-5, the V gene TRBV2; 11 bases fit TRBD1. Germline CDR1 and CDR2: SNHLY and FYNNEI. The CDR3 is made up of 16 amino acids. V was pared by 3 bases and J by 5 bases, with 6 bases of the junction left unmatched. The DNA for the CDR3 is TGTGCCAGCAGTGACAACGGGGGACAGGGGGATCAGCCCCAGCATTTT. It is translated as CASSDNGGQGDQPQHF.

There are a few counts of this clonotype. The chain combines TRBV11-1 with TRBJ2-1, with TRBD2 matching 10 bases. The CDR3 is 20 residues long. CDR1 SGHAT and CDR2 FQDESV come from the germline V gene (reference sequence). The V and J ends lost 3 bases and 9 bases, in that order; junction bases with no gene match: 23. The CDR3 loop is CASSFAPGLAYPTRTGEQFF. In DNA, the CDR3 is TGTGCCAGCAGCTTTGCGCCGGGACTAGCGTACCCCACAAGGACGGGTGAGCAGTTCTTC.

The chain uses TRBV19 and TRBJ2-1; 14 bases map to TRBD2. Looked up from germline, CDR1 is LNHDA and CDR2 is SQIVND (reference sequence). Losses at the gene ends were 6 bases for V and 7 bases for J; bases not matched to a gene: 5. The CDR3 consists of 15 residues. The CDR3 here is CASRWGTSGRNEQFF. The CDR3 DNA follows: TGTGCCAGTAGATGGGGGACTAGCGGGAGAAATGAGCAGTTCTTC.

The chain links TRBV4-3 to TRBJ1-2, with D hard to call. Germline lookup yields CDR1 LGHNA and CDR2 YSLEER. Trimming took 0 bases from V and 9 from J, leaving 11 bases between them. The CDR3 loop spans 13 amino acids. The CDR3 region is CASSQDFNSCYTF. Written as DNA, the CDR3 is TGCGCCAGCAGCCAAGATTTTAACAGTTGCTACACCTTC.

In this sample, this clonotype turned up many times. This chain uses TRBV12-3 or TRBV12-4 with TRBJ1-2, with D perhaps TRBD1 (6 bases). The CDR3 runs to 13 residues. V lost 7 bases, J lost 6 bases, and 15 bases lay in between. CDR3 in DNA: TGTGCCAGCACCCCGGGGAGGGGGGATGGCTACACCTTC. Translating gives CASTPGRGDGYTF.

At least ten counts were recorded for this clonotype. In DNA, the CDR3 is TGTGCCAGCAGTCCCCTAGCGGGCCTTACCGGGGAGCTGTTTTTT. This encodes CASSPLAGLTGELFF. V gene TRBV12-3 or TRBV12-4 combines with J gene TRBJ2-2; 8 nucleotides line up with TRBD2. This CDR3 has 15 amino acids. J lost 5 bases, V lost 5 bases, and 7 bases had no gene match.

The rearrangement joins TRBV5-1 to TRBJ2-7, with TRBD1 as a possible D gene (6 bases). Germline loops: CDR1 SGHRS, CDR2 YFSETQ. The CDR3 runs 14 residues. The germline V and J ends were trimmed by 2 bases and 0 bases, with 9 bases remaining between them. The CDR3 DNA follows: TGCGCCAGCAGCTTAGGGACAACCTCCTACGAGCAGTACTTC. Protein: CASSLGTTSYEQYF.

This clonotype was observed a handful of times. V is TRBV21-1 and J is TRBJ2-3; no check of the table's D call, TRBD1, against the DNA was made. TRBV21-1 counts as a pseudogene. The CDR3 extends over 16 amino acids. The CDR3 region is CASSLGGDALTDTQYF. The CDR3, as DNA: TGTGCCAGCAGCCTCGGAGGGGACGCTCTCACAGATACGCAGTATTTT.

The chain's CDR3 is CASSQDAGRNQPQHF. CDR3 in DNA: TGTGCCAGCAGCCAAGATGCAGGGCGCAATCAGCCCCAGCATTTT. The chain recombines TRBV4-2 with TRBJ1-5, with D perhaps TRBD1 (5 bases). The CDR3 totals 15 residues. V lost 0 bases and J lost 2, with 8 bases in between. CDR1 is LGHNA and CDR2 is YNFKEQ in the germline V gene.

The genes are TRBV7-2 and TRBJ2-7, with D maybe TRBD2 (5 bases). Germline V gives CDR1 SGHTA, CDR2 FQGNSA. The CDR3 has 14 amino acids. V lost 5 bases to trimming and J lost 0 bases, with 11 bases between them. This CDR3 is CASSGLGNSYEQYF. The DNA of the CDR3 is TGTGCCAGCAGCGGGCTCGGGAACTCCTACGAGCAGTACTTC.

This clonotype was seen more than once but under ten times. The chain links TRBV12-3 or TRBV12-4 to TRBJ1-5; D uncertain. The ends were cut back, 6 bases at V and 3 bases at J, with 18 bases in the middle. The CDR3 runs to 16 residues. The DNA for the CDR3 is TGTGCCAGCAGATACTCGGACGGAGCCCTCAATCAGCCCCAGCATTTT. It specifies CASRYSDGALNQPQHF.